A selection of T cell receptor beta chains follows, all from one sample in a study of early T cells in non-severe SARS-CoV-2 infection. TCRdb reanalysed the 5' RACE reads using MiXCR and keeps one entry per CDR3 protein. The sample includes roughly 27,000 distinct CDR3 sequences, around 4% of them seen just once. The sample was whole blood. The receptors derive from an adult who was a healthcare worker with PCR-confirmed SARS-CoV-2 infection or an uninfected control (not recorded which). Each CDR3 is given with its conserved first and last residue. A D gene is named only where the DNA matches it firmly. For some rows the clone size is stated as once, few or many, or as a class when expanded; others skip it.

>many|TRBD2|TRBV4-1|TRBJ2-1
CASSQDPGGLYEQFF
TGCGCCAGCAGCCAAGATCCGGGAGGGCTGTATGAGCAGTTCTTC
>many|TRBD2|TRBV27|TRBJ2-1
CASAVRLALSYNEQFF
TGTGCCAGTGCCGTGAGACTAGCCCTCTCCTACAATGAGCAGTTCTTC
>many|TRBD1|TRBV18|TRBJ1-3
CASSQRGPSVSGNTIYF
TGTGCCAGCTCCCAGAGGGGGCCTTCGGTCTCTGGAAACACCATATATTTT
>.|.|TRBV9|TRBJ2-1
CASSVEAWNEQFF
TGTGCCAGCAGCGTAGAGGCGTGGAATGAGCAGTTCTTC
>few|.|TRBV9|TRBJ2-3
CASSVEGSFAQDTQYF
TGTGCCAGCAGCGTAGAAGGATCCTTCGCACAGGATACGCAGTATTTT
>many|.|TRBV2|TRBJ2-5
CASSPQEGSETQYF
TGTGCCAGCAGTCCCCAGGAAGGATCCGAGACCCAGTACTTC
>many|TRBD1|TRBV7-2|TRBJ2-2
CASSVQGARLFF
TGTGCCAGCAGCGTCCAGGGGGCGCGGCTGTTTTTT
>many|TRBD1|TRBV29-1|TRBJ1-1
CSAQGQGITEAFF
TGCAGCGCTCAGGGACAGGGGATCACTGAAGCTTTCTTT
>many|.|TRBV7-6|TRBJ2-7
CASSSDLTLSYEQYF
TGTGCCAGCAGCTCTGACCTGACCCTCTCCTACGAGCAGTACTTC
>medium-sized|TRBD1|TRBV7-3|TRBJ2-2
CASSLGTGTTGELFF
TGTGCCAGCAGCTTAGGGACAGGGACCACCGGGGAGCTGTTTTTT
>many|TRBD2|TRBV7-9|TRBJ2-1
CASSPGLADINEQFF
TGTGCCAGCAGCCCCGGACTAGCGGACATTAATGAGCAGTTCTTC
>few|.|TRBV5-6|TRBJ1-6
CASSLGPFVNSPLHF
TGTGCCAGCAGCTTGGGCCCGTTCGTCAATTCACCCCTCCACTTT
>many|.|TRBV2|TRBJ2-3
CASNRAFADTQYF
TGTGCCAGCAATCGAGCGTTCGCAGATACGCAGTATTTT
>many|.|TRBV20-1|TRBJ1-5
CSAERRDGAWPQHF
TGCAGTGCTGAACGTCGGGACGGAGCTTGGCCCCAGCATTTT
>many|.|TRBV20-1|TRBJ2-4
CSARLGDKNIQYF
TGCAGTGCTAGACTCGGGGACAAAAACATTCAGTACTTC
>.|.|TRBV3-1|TRBJ2-5
CASSQTGRAETQYF
TGTGCCAGCAGCCAAACAGGTAGAGCGGAGACCCAGTACTTC
>many|TRBD2|TRBV20-1|TRBJ2-2
CSASRTSGRTGELFF
TGCAGTGCTAGCCGGACTAGCGGGAGGACCGGGGAGCTGTTTTTT
>many|.|TRBV7-9|TRBJ1-2
CASSLVENPDYGYTF
TGTGCCAGCAGCTTAGTGGAGAACCCAGACTATGGCTACACCTTC
>many|.|TRBV29-1|TRBJ1-1
CSVVKGLNTEAFF
TGCAGCGTTGTAAAGGGGTTGAACACTGAAGCTTTCTTT
>many|.|TRBV5-1|TRBJ2-1
CASSFGQGRTYEQFF
TGCGCCAGCAGCTTCGGGCAGGGTAGAACTTATGAGCAGTTCTTC
>many|TRBD1|TRBV29-1|TRBJ1-3
CSVVEGAGGNTIYF
TGCAGCGTTGTGGAGGGGGCTGGAGGAAACACCATATATTTT
>many|.|TRBV4-2|TRBJ1-5
CASSQDEGQPQHF
TGTGCCAGCAGCCAAGATGAGGGGCAGCCCCAGCATTTT
>many|TRBD2|TRBV11-2|TRBJ2-2
CASSSAGGPNTGELFF
TGTGCCAGCAGCTCGGCGGGGGGGCCGAACACCGGGGAGCTGTTTTTT
>many|.|TRBV27|TRBJ2-2
CASSLSWGSGELFF
TGTGCCAGCAGTTTATCTTGGGGTTCCGGGGAGCTGTTTTTT
>many|.|TRBV5-4|TRBJ2-7
CASSPFLPRVGGGREQYF
TGTGCCAGCAGCCCCTTCCTCCCAAGGGTTGGCGGAGGACGCGAGCAGTACTTC
>few|.|TRBV5-4|TRBJ1-4
CASSPPGGPGEKLFF
TGTGCCAGCAGCCCCCCGGGGGGGCCCGGTGAAAAACTGTTTTTT
>many|TRBD2|TRBV20-1|TRBJ2-3
CSALTSGRTDTQYF
TGCAGTGCTTTGACTAGCGGGAGAACAGATACGCAGTATTTT
>many|TRBD2|TRBV5-1|TRBJ2-1
CASSLQGLAGVGEQFF
TGCGCCAGCAGCTTGCAAGGACTAGCGGGAGTCGGAGAGCAGTTCTTC
>few|.|TRBV9|TRBJ2-1
CASSVGGDNEQFF
TGTGCCAGCAGCGTAGGGGGAGACAATGAGCAGTTCTTC
>.|TRBD2|TRBV9|TRBJ2-2
CASSGRLGAGDAGELFF
TGTGCCAGCAGCGGAAGGCTGGGAGCGGGAGACGCCGGGGAGCTGTTTTTT
>.|TRBD2|TRBV28|TRBJ2-3
CASRSGLARDTQYF
TGTGCCAGCAGATCGGGACTAGCAAGAGATACGCAGTATTTT
>few|.|TRBV29-1|TRBJ2-1
CSVVRGRLYNEQFF
TGCAGCGTCGTGAGGGGACGCCTTTACAATGAGCAGTTCTTC
>.|TRBD1|TRBV7-8|TRBJ1-4
CASSSGTGNEKLFF
TGTGCCAGCAGTTCCGGGACAGGGAACGAAAAACTGTTTTTT
>many|.|TRBV28|TRBJ1-1
CASSPRGQPNTEAFF
TGTGCCAGCAGCCCCCGTGGACAGCCGAACACTGAAGCTTTCTTT
>.|TRBD1|TRBV29-1|TRBJ2-7
CSVSWDRGRNYEQYF
TGCAGCGTTTCCTGGGACAGGGGACGAAACTACGAGCAGTACTTC
>many|.|TRBV7-3|TRBJ1-3
CASSLGEDSGNTIYF
TGTGCCAGCAGCTTGGGGGAAGACTCTGGAAACACCATATATTTT
>many|TRBD2|TRBV28|TRBJ2-5
CASRSGLAGPRGETQYF
TGTGCCAGCAGATCGGGACTAGCGGGACCAAGGGGAGAGACCCAGTACTTC
>few|TRBD2|TRBV6-5|TRBJ2-7
CASSYSIGRNYEQYF
TGTGCCAGCAGTTACTCGATCGGGAGGAACTACGAGCAGTACTTC
>many|.|TRBV24-1|TRBJ2-1
CATSDLAPGAGYEQFF
TGTGCCACCAGTGATTTGGCCCCAGGGGCGGGCTATGAGCAGTTCTTC
>many|TRBD1|TRBV20-1|TRBJ2-1
CSAPTGTGTYNEQFF
TGCAGTGCCCCTACCGGGACAGGGACCTACAATGAGCAGTTCTTC
>many|TRBD1|TRBV4-2|TRBJ2-3
CASSQARGQGYADTQYF
TGTGCCAGCAGCCAGGCCCGAGGACAGGGGTATGCAGATACGCAGTATTTT
>many|.|TRBV7-6|TRBJ2-1
CASSLARRGEQFF
TGTGCCAGCAGCTTAGCCCGGCGGGGTGAGCAGTTCTTC
>many|.|TRBV12-3/TRBV12-4|TRBJ1-4
CASSRRDNEKLFF
TGTGCCAGCAGTCGTCGGGACAACGAAAAACTGTTTTTT
>many|.|TRBV2|TRBJ1-1
CASSGEQINTEAFF
TGTGCCAGCAGTGGAGAACAAATTAACACTGAAGCTTTCTTT
>many|TRBD2|TRBV19|TRBJ2-7
CASSKQAGGRYEQYF
TGTGCCAGTAGTAAACAAGCGGGAGGGCGCTACGAGCAGTACTTC
>.|.|TRBV7-2|TRBJ2-3
CASSLEVLDTQYF
TGTGCCAGCAGCTTAGAAGTGCTGGATACGCAGTATTTT
>many|TRBD2|TRBV30|TRBJ2-1
CAWSGAPLAGALDEQFF
TGTGCCTGGAGTGGTGCCCCTCTAGCGGGAGCCCTCGATGAGCAGTTCTTC
>many|.|TRBV13|TRBJ2-1
CASSRRSGAGYNEQFF
TGTGCCAGCAGCAGACGTAGTGGGGCGGGCTACAATGAGCAGTTCTTC
>.|TRBD1|TRBV5-1|TRBJ1-6
CASSWFGQEAPGENSPLHF
TGCGCCAGCAGCTGGTTCGGACAGGAGGCCCCTGGGGAGAATTCACCCCTCCACTTT
>many|.|TRBV20-1|TRBJ2-7
CSATQEGPNEQYF
TGCAGTGCTACCCAGGAAGGGCCCAACGAGCAGTACTTC
>many|TRBD1|TRBV7-9|TRBJ2-7
CASSPGTGARSYEQYF
TGTGCCAGCAGCCCCGGGACAGGGGCCCGCTCCTACGAGCAGTACTTC
>few|.|TRBV10-3|TRBJ2-7
CAISDSRGRGKQYF
TGTGCCATCAGTGATTCGAGGGGCCGCGGTAAGCAGTACTTC
>many|.|TRBV12-3/TRBV12-4|TRBJ2-1
CASSLLGILGEQFF
TGTGCCAGCAGTTTACTGGGAATTCTGGGTGAGCAGTTCTTC